Shown below are 26 T cell receptor beta chains from a single sample sequenced in a study of T cells in Graves' hyperthyroidism and ophthalmopathy. RNA transcripts were the template for amplifying TCR beta CDR3 regions. First-round RT-PCR targeting the TCR CDR3 was performed with the HTBI primer set. From the multiplex PCR reads, TCRdb called clonotypes with MiXCR, one entry per CDR3 protein. Of hundreds of thousands of distinct CDR3 sequences listed, 15% to 20% are singletons. Material for sequencing was blood. These receptor sequences come from a woman in her 50s with Graves' hyperthyroidism that later progressed to Graves' ophthalmopathy.

This clonotype was seen repeatedly, ten times or more. As DNA, the CDR3 is TGTGCCAGCAGCGGGGTGGCGTACGCTGAAGCTTTCTTT. Its translation: CASSGVAYAEAFF. V and J are TRBV7-9 and TRBJ1-1, with D unclear. Germline lookup yields CDR1 SEHNR and CDR2 FQNEAQ (reference sequence). The CDR3 is 13 residues long. Trimming pared 5 bases from V and 6 bases from J, leaving 13 bases between.

V gene TRBV5-6 combines with J gene TRBJ1-4; D possibly corresponds to TRBD1 (5 bases). Germline V gene lookup returns CDR1 SGHDT and CDR2 YYEEEE. The CDR3 consists of 14 residues. V lost 1 base and J lost 8, with 12 bases in between. The chain's CDR3 is CASSLNYRREKLFF. CDR3 DNA: TGTGCCAGCAGCTTGAATTACAGGCGAGAAAAACTGTTTTTT. The full variable domain, completed using reference TRBV5-6 and TRBJ1-4, is DAGVTQSPTHLIKTRGQQVTLRCSPKSGHDTVSWYQQALGQGPQFIFQYYEEEERQRGNFPDRFSGHQFPNYSSELNVNALLLGDSALYLCASSLNYRREKLFFGSGTQLSVL.

The CDR3 sequence is CASSLCPGGDNSPLHF. The CDR3 nucleotides are TGTGCCAGCAGTTTGTGCCCAGGGGGGGATAATTCACCCCTCCACTTT. The rearrangement links TRBV12-3 or TRBV12-4 to TRBJ1-6; 7 bases fit TRBD1. The junction had 7 bases not matched to a gene; V was cut back by 3 bases and J by 5 bases. The CDR3 runs to 16 residues.

The rearrangement joins TRBV4-1 to TRBJ1-4; D is ambiguous. This CDR3 contains 14 residues. The V end was cut by 4 bases, the J end by 1 base, with 7 bases between. In germline, CDR1 is MGHRA, CDR2 YSYEKL. The CDR3 DNA follows: TGCGCCAGCAGCCGCCCGGGAACTAATGAAAAACTGTTTTTT. Translated: CASSRPGTNEKLFF.

This chain joins TRBV4-1 and TRBJ2-7; no reliable D call. Trimming removed 1 base from V and 4 bases from J, with 8 bases in between. This CDR3 has 13 amino acids. Germline CDR1 and CDR2: MGHRA and YSYEKL. The CDR3 loop is CASSQGAVYEQYF. The DNA of the CDR3 is TGCGCCAGCAGCCAAGGAGCAGTATACGAGCAGTACTTC.

Points on this clonotype: A much larger clone differs from this one at a single base, so this may be a read error. The rearrangement links TRBV2 to TRBJ1-5; perhaps TRBD1 as D (5 bases). Germline CDR1 is SNHLY and CDR2 is FYNNEI. V was trimmed by 7 bases and J by 2 bases, leaving 12 bases between them. The CDR3 consists of 14 residues. CDR3 DNA sequence: TGTGCCAGCAATGGGGGGGAAGGCAATCAGCCCCAGCATTTT. Translated: CASNGGEGNQPQHF.

This clonotype was seen at least ten times. V usage is TRBV11-2 and J usage is TRBJ1-3, with D hard to call. Germline V gene data show CDR1 as SGHAT and CDR2 as FQNNGV. Trimming removed 4 bases from V and 0 bases from J, with 10 bases in between. The CDR3 consists of 15 residues. CDR3 in amino acids: CASSSQGVSGNTIYF. Here the CDR3 DNA reads TGTGCCAGCAGCTCTCAAGGAGTCTCTGGAAACACCATATATTTT. Complete variable domain (other parts from reference TRBV11-2 and TRBJ1-3): EAGVAQSPRYKIIEKRQSVAFWCNPISGHATLYWYQQILGQGPKLLIQFQNNGVVDDSQLPKDRFSAERLKGVDSTLKIQPAKLEDSAVYLCASSSQGVSGNTIYFGEGSWLTVV.

This clonotype was seen many times. This chain joins TRBV18 and TRBJ1-1; TRBD1 might be the D (5 bases). Germline V gene lookup returns CDR1 KGHSH and CDR2 LQKENI. This CDR3 spans 15 amino acids. V shed 3 bases and J shed 1 base, with 12 bases lying between them. CDR3 protein: CASSPLSDRNTEAFF. The CDR3 coding sequence is TGTGCCAGCTCACCTCTCTCCGACAGGAACACTGAAGCTTTCTTT.

This clonotype was seen a handful of times. The chain uses TRBV6-5 and TRBJ1-6; D not certain. Trimming took 0 bases from V and 7 from J, leaving 13 bases between them. Germline V gives CDR1 MNHEY, CDR2 SVGAGI. This CDR3 is built from 16 residues. In DNA, the CDR3 is TGTGCCAGCAGTTACTCGTCCGCTCGGGCCAATTCACCCCTCCACTTT. Its protein is CASSYSSARANSPLHF.

This clonotype came up many times. The chain uses TRBV6-2 or TRBV6-3 and TRBJ1-6; 7 bases match TRBD1. Germline CDR1 and CDR2: MNHEY and SVGEGT. J was trimmed by 10 bases and V by 6 bases; bases with no gene match: 12. The CDR3 runs to 15 residues. The CDR3 sequence is CASRELRGSGSPLHF. As DNA, the CDR3 is TGTGCCAGCAGGGAGCTCAGGGGGTCGGGGTCACCCCTCCACTTT.

This clonotype was found a few times. The CDR3 protein is CASSYPPETQYF. The CDR3 bases are TGTGCCAGCAGTTATCCCCCAGAGACCCAGTACTTC. This chain connects TRBV6-1 to TRBJ2-5; no clear D. The germline V gene encodes CDR1 MNHNS and CDR2 SASEGT. The ends were cut back, 5 bases at V and 4 bases at J, with 8 bases in the middle. This CDR3 has 12 amino acids.

The chain couples TRBV7-9 to TRBJ1-2; TRBD1 matches at 9 bases. V lost 6 bases to trimming and J lost 5 bases; unmatched junction nucleotides: 10. The CDR3 totals 15 residues. CDR1 is SEHNR and CDR2 is FQNEAQ in the germline V gene (reference sequence). The CDR3 DNA follows: TGTGCCAGCAGGCCGGGACAGGGACCTGTGTATGGCTACACCTTC. It specifies CASRPGQGPVYGYTF.

This clonotype appeared many times. The chain couples TRBV2 to TRBJ2-5; 11 positions match TRBD2. This CDR3 is 16 amino acids long. Germline loops: CDR1 SNHLY, CDR2 FYNNEI. Trimming cost V 6 bases and J 4 bases; bases outside gene matches: 10. The CDR3 coding sequence is TGTGCCAGCAGCTCGCTCGGACTAGCGGGTGGAGAGACCCAGTACTTC. Protein sequence: CASSSLGLAGGETQYF.

This clonotype was found many times. The chain has TRBV11-3 and TRBJ2-2; D perhaps matches TRBD1 (6 bases). V lost 1 base to trimming and J lost 0 bases, with 9 bases between them. The germline V gene encodes CDR1 SGHNT and CDR2 YENEEA. This CDR3 is built from 16 residues. CDR3 amino acids: CASSLGRDTNTGELFF. The DNA for the CDR3 is TGTGCCAGCAGCTTAGGCCGGGACACGAACACCGGGGAGCTGTTTTTT. The variable domain in full, completed from reference TRBV11-3 and TRBJ2-2, reads EAGVVQSPRYKIIEKKQPVAFWCNPISGHNTLYWYLQNLGQGPELLIRYENEEAVDDSQLPKDRFSAERLKGVDSTLKIQPAELGDSAVYLCASSLGRDTNTGELFFGEGSRLTVL.

This clonotype has a handful of counts. This chain connects TRBV12-3 or TRBV12-4 to TRBJ2-6; D not certain. This CDR3 spans 15 amino acids. V was clipped by 4 bases and J by 0 bases, with 7 bases between them. This CDR3 is CASSSTNSGANVLTF. CDR3 in DNA: TGTGCCAGCAGTTCTACGAACTCTGGGGCCAACGTCCTGACTTTC.

This clonotype came up once. The rearrangement joins TRBV12-3 or TRBV12-4 to TRBJ1-1, with 7 bases aligning to TRBD1. The junction had 11 bases not matched to a gene; V was cut back by 6 bases and J by 4 bases. The CDR3 has 15 residues. For the CDR3, the DNA is TGTGCCAGCAGCCTACACCTAGGGGACAGCACTGAAGCTTTCTTT. It translates to CASSLHLGDSTEAFF.

In this sample, this clonotype turned up a few times. The chain combines TRBV3-1 with TRBJ1-5; D uncertain. CDR1 LGHDT and CDR2 YNNKEL come from the germline V gene (reference sequence). This CDR3 is built from 15 residues. V lost 0 bases, J lost 6 bases, and 12 bases lay in between. The CDR3 here is CASSQELSRGQPQHF. The DNA for the CDR3 is TGTGCCAGCAGCCAAGAATTGAGCCGGGGTCAGCCCCAGCATTTT.

The J gene is TRBJ2-1, the V gene TRBV4-3; maybe TRBD2 (5 bases). Trimming pared 0 bases from V and 5 bases from J, leaving 14 bases between. Germline V gene data show CDR1 as LGHNA and CDR2 as YSLEER. The CDR3 loop spans 16 amino acids. The CDR3 region has the DNA TGCGCCAGCAGCCAAGATTGGCTAGCCCAAAACAATGAGCAGTTCTTC. Translation: CASSQDWLAQNNEQFF.

The J gene is TRBJ2-5, the V gene TRBV5-1; 13 positions match TRBD2. The CDR3 spans 19 residues. The V segment lost 3 bases and the J segment 0 bases; nucleotides outside the gene matches: 11. The germline CDR1 and CDR2 sequences are SGHRS and YFSETQ. In nucleotides, the CDR3 is TGCGCCAGCAGCTCTAAGACTAGCGGGGGGCGATGGTACCAAGAGACCCAGTACTTC. It encodes CASSSKTSGGRWYQETQYF. Complete variable domain (other parts from reference TRBV5-1 and TRBJ2-5): KAGVTQTPRYLIKTRGQQVTLSCSPISGHRSVSWYQQTPGQGLQFLFEYFSETQRNKGNFPGRFSGRQFSNSRSEMNVSTLELGDSALYLCASSSKTSGGRWYQETQYFGPGTRLLVL.

This clonotype was seen more than once but under ten times. The chain has TRBV5-1 and TRBJ2-7; 9 bases line up with TRBD1. Germline V gene sequence: CDR1 SGHRS, CDR2 YFSETQ. V lost 2 bases and J lost 2; bases outside the gene matches: 11. This CDR3 is 17 amino acids long. In DNA, the CDR3 is TGCGCCAGCAGCTTCGGGACAGGGCTTGGAATTGCCTACGAGCAGTACTTC. Residues: CASSFGTGLGIAYEQYF.

This clonotype was seen ten or more times. The chain recombines TRBV9 with TRBJ1-1, with 10 bases matching TRBD1. The germline gives CDR1 SGDLS, CDR2 YYNGEE. The CDR3 extends over 15 amino acids. The junction had 8 bases not matched to a gene; V was cut back by 3 bases and J by 6 bases. CDR3 protein: CASSARTGGMSEAFF. The CDR3 DNA follows: TGTGCCAGCAGCGCCAGGACAGGGGGGATGTCTGAAGCTTTCTTT.

This clonotype was counted between two and nine times. This sequence joins TRBV30 and TRBJ1-4, with unresolved D. Deletions cut 0 bases from V and 4 bases from J, with 9 bases between. This CDR3 is 14 amino acids long. Germline V gene sequence: CDR1 GTSNPN, CDR2 SVGIG (reference sequence). For the CDR3, the DNA is TGTGCCTGGAGTGTACCCCGGGATAATGAAAAACTGTTTTTT. Translating it yields CAWSVPRDNEKLFF.

This clonotype has a count of ten or more. The CDR3 DNA follows: TGCAGTGCTGAGACTCCGGGACTGGGGGAGGAAAAACTGTTTTTT. Its translation: CSAETPGLGEEKLFF. The chain links TRBV20-1 to TRBJ1-4; tentative D call: TRBD1 (5 bases). This CDR3 has 15 amino acids. The germline V gene has CDR1 DFQATT and CDR2 SNEGSKA (reference sequence). Trimming removed 5 bases at V and 8 bases at J, with 21 bases between.

About this clonotype: Being one base from a much bigger clone, this may be a read error. J is TRBJ2-7 and V is TRBV2; D gene uncertain. The CDR3 has 11 residues. Germline V gene data show CDR1 as SNHLY and CDR2 as FYNNEI. V lost 11 bases to trimming and J lost 5 bases, with 13 bases between them. CDR3: CAASLVNEQYF. CDR3 nucleotide sequence: TGTGCCGCCTCCCTAGTGAACGAGCAGTACTTC. The full variable domain, rest sourced from reference TRBV2 and TRBJ2-7, is EPEVTQTPSHQVTQMGQEVILRCVPISNHLYFYWYRQILGQKVEFLVSFYNNEISEKSEIFDDQFSVERPDGSNFTLKIRSTKLEDSAMYFCAASLVNEQYFGPGTRLTVT.

This clonotype was detected many times. The chain joins TRBV7-3 to TRBJ2-5, with D perhaps TRBD1 (6 bases). V gave up 3 bases and J gave up 1 base, with 9 bases separating them. CDR3 length: 14 residues. Germline V lookup: CDR1 SGHTA, CDR2 FQGTGA. The chain's CDR3 is CASSFGQSQETQYF. The DNA of the CDR3 is TGTGCCAGCAGCTTCGGACAGTCCCAAGAGACCCAGTACTTC. The entire variable domain, with the rest obtained from reference TRBV7-3 and TRBJ2-5, is as follows: GAGVSQTPSNKVTEKGKYVELRCDPISGHTALYWYRQSLGQGPEFLIYFQGTGAADDSGLPNDRFFAVRPEGSVSTLKIQRTERGDSAVYLCASSFGQSQETQYFGPGTRLLVL.

This chain joins TRBV19 and TRBJ1-4; 7 bases match TRBD1. The CDR3 covers 12 residues. Germline CDR1 is LNHDA and CDR2 is SQIVND (reference sequence). With V trimmed by 5 bases and J by 8 bases, 2 bases remained unmatched. In nucleotides, the CDR3 is TGTGCCAGTAGTTCGGGACAGGAAAAACTGTTTTTT. It is translated as CASSSGQEKLFF.